Reported below is one T cell receptor (beta chain). Its specificity is not known. V lost 7 bases and J lost 5; bases outside the gene matches: 7. This CDR3 has 13 amino acids. CDR1 is ENHRY and CDR2 is SYGVKD in the germline V gene. TCRdb re-derived calls from the RT-PCR reads in MiXCR, one entry per CDR3 protein. This sample yields 710,000 or so distinct CDR3 sequences, of which about a sixth are seen a single time; roughly 11% belongs to the top ten. The sample originates from a study of response to subunit inactivated influenza vaccine. Study-wide results and caveats: Few new T cells, the authors suggested, are recruited by each seasonal influenza vaccination.

J is TRBJ1-2 and V is TRBV10-3; 7 nucleotides agree with TRBD1. This clonotype was sampled from a man in his fifties or sixties who received an inactivated influenza vaccine. The sequencing here drew on PBMCs from blood, taken about 12 days after vaccination. The CDR3 DNA is TGTGCCATCAACCACGAGGGACAGTATGGCTACACCTTC. Its translation: CAINHEGQYGYTF.